This T cell receptor (beta chain) was retrieved from a study of Ad26.COV2.S vaccination and SARS-CoV-2 variants. The treatment is: some 20 received Ad26.COV2.S at low or high dose, single or two shots; about 5 received placebo; per-sample allocation not given. Day 63 after the first injection of vaccine or placebo was the sampling time. The assay was immunoSEQ multiplex PCR, and TCRdb's table has in-frame clones only and misses some. In the table there are hundreds of thousands of clones, about 83% of which are singletons. The material was peripheral blood, obtained in a trial of Ad26.COV2.S vaccine versus placebo. This receptor was taken from a person between 18 and 60 years old who received the Ad26.COV2.S COVID-19 vaccine or a placebo.

CDR3 residues: CASTRLAGGPETQYF. In DNA, the CDR3 is TGTGCCAGCACCCGACTAGCGGGGGGGCCAGAGACCCAGTACTTC. The chain recombines TRBV3-1 (or the pseudogene TRBV3-2) with TRBJ2-5; the match to TRBD2 covers 14 bases. The junction had 5 bases not matched to a gene; V was cut back by 7 bases and J by 4 bases. The CDR3 has 15 amino acids. From germline, CDR1 is LGHDT and CDR2 YNNKEL (reference sequence).